Listed below are T cell receptor beta chains from one sample, sequenced in a study of identical twins. TCRdb recomputed calls from the 5' RACE reads with MiXCR, one row per CDR3 protein. Among 450,000 to 650,000 distinct CDR3 sequences listed, just under 10% were seen once. The sample was also linked to a second study, of yellow fever vaccine responses in identical twins.

Sequencing used PBMCs. The receptors stem from a woman aged 18-29 years in good health. Each CDR3 is given with its conserved first and last residue. The order of the fields is V gene, J gene, clone size, D gene, CDR3 protein, CDR3 DNA. The D gene is left open where the match is weak. Some rows mark clone size as missing; the rest say once, few, many or name a class of expanded clone.

>TRBV10-3|TRBJ2-6|many|-
CAISAVGQPSGANVLTF
TGTGCCATCAGTGCCGTAGGACAGCCGTCTGGGGCCAACGTCCTGACTTTC
>TRBV7-2|TRBJ1-2|many|-
CASSLGLMDGYTF
TGTGCCAGCAGCCTGGGACTGATGGATGGCTACACCTTC
>TRBV6-4|TRBJ2-1|few|TRBD2
CASSDSSGEYNEQFF
TGTGCCAGCAGTGACTCAAGCGGGGAATACAATGAGCAGTTCTTC
>TRBV4-2|TRBJ2-1|-|-
CASSQEPQGSYNEQFF
TGTGCCAGCAGCCAAGAACCGCAGGGATCTTACAATGAGCAGTTCTTC
>TRBV11-2|TRBJ2-1|few|-
CATSPTGTWGNEQFF
TGTGCCACCTCGCCTACGGGAACATGGGGGAATGAGCAGTTCTTC
>TRBV9|TRBJ2-1|-|TRBD2
CASSVGSGGATGEQFF
TGTGCCAGCAGCGTCGGAAGCGGGGGGGCCACTGGGGAGCAGTTCTTC
>TRBV5-1|TRBJ1-1|many|-
CASSLASRGVDFEAFF
TGCGCCAGCAGCTTGGCTTCCCGGGGAGTGGATTTTGAAGCTTTCTTT
>TRBV29-1|TRBJ2-1|many|TRBD2
CSVGTSGDYNEQFF
TGCAGCGTTGGGACTAGCGGGGACTACAATGAGCAGTTCTTC
>TRBV9|TRBJ2-4|-|-
CASSVGVGIQYF
TGTGCCAGCAGCGTAGGGGTGGGCATTCAGTACTTC
>TRBV4-3|TRBJ1-2|many|TRBD1
CASSHRDRPSTGSTF
TGCGCCAGCAGCCATAGGGACAGGCCCTCTACGGGGAGCACCTTC
>TRBV3-1|TRBJ2-1|many|TRBD2
CASSPSGGAPNEQFF
TGTGCCAGCAGTCCTAGCGGGGGGGCCCCCAATGAGCAGTTCTTC
>TRBV29-1|TRBJ2-4|few|-
CSVGILAKNIQYF
TGCAGCGTCGGAATACTAGCCAAAAACATTCAGTACTTC
>TRBV7-9|TRBJ2-1|-|TRBD1
CASSLGGTGKFF
TGTGCCAGCAGCTTAGGGGGGACAGGGAAGTTCTTC
>TRBV12-5|TRBJ1-5|-|-
CAGVSTWEQGHNQPQHF
TGTGCTGGTGTTAGCACGTGGGAACAGGGACACAATCAGCCCCAGCATTTT
>TRBV7-6|TRBJ2-1|many|TRBD2
CASSLGLPGGHNEQFF
TGTGCCAGCAGCTTAGGTCTCCCGGGGGGGCACAATGAGCAGTTCTTC
>TRBV20-1|TRBJ2-7|many|-
CSAVPDSPYEQYF
TGCAGTGCAGTCCCAGACTCTCCCTACGAGCAGTACTTC
>TRBV4-2|TRBJ1-1|few|-
CASSQKAGRADTEAFF
TGTGCCAGCAGCCAAAAGGCCGGTAGGGCGGACACTGAAGCTTTCTTT
>TRBV20-1|TRBJ2-7|many|-
CSAFWGGRGEQYF
TGCAGTGCTTTCTGGGGTGGCCGGGGCGAGCAGTACTTC
>TRBV7-2|TRBJ2-7|few|-
CASSFVWGLAYEQYF
TGTGCCAGCAGCTTTGTTTGGGGGTTGGCCTACGAGCAGTACTTC
>TRBV20-1|TRBJ2-7|many|-
CSARDSTRTYEQYF
TGCAGTGCTAGAGACAGTACCAGGACCTACGAGCAGTACTTC
>TRBV15|TRBJ1-2|-|TRBD1
CATSSMTGKNYGYTF
TGTGCCACCTCATCCATGACAGGGAAGAACTATGGCTACACCTTC
>TRBV20-1|TRBJ2-7|many|-
CSARYSDYEQYF
TGCAGTGCTAGATACTCCGACTACGAGCAGTACTTC
>TRBV10-2|TRBJ2-7|many|-
CASRNRDNYEQYF
TGCGCCAGCAGAAACCGGGACAACTACGAGCAGTACTTC
>TRBV4-2|TRBJ2-7|many|TRBD2
CASSPGLAGSSYEQYF
TGTGCCAGCAGCCCCGGACTAGCGGGTAGCTCCTACGAGCAGTACTTC
>TRBV7-2|TRBJ2-7|-|TRBD2
CASSPLEAGGFEQYF
TGTGCCAGCAGCCCCTTGGAAGCGGGAGGGTTCGAGCAGTACTTC
>TRBV6-5|TRBJ2-2|many|-
CASSYSLGATGELFF
TGTGCCAGCAGTTACTCTTTGGGGGCCACCGGGGAGCTGTTTTTT
>TRBV18|TRBJ2-7|-|-
CASSSRERAYEQYF
TGTGCCAGCTCATCCCGGGAGCGGGCCTACGAGCAGTACTTC
>TRBV11-1|TRBJ2-5|few|-
CASTSSVGGRLGKETQYF
TGTGCCAGCACCTCCTCGGTTGGCGGTAGACTAGGAAAAGAGACCCAGTACTTC
>TRBV6-4|TRBJ1-2|many|-
CASSDPNRGYTF
TGTGCCAGCAGTGACCCCAATAGAGGCTACACCTTC
>TRBV5-1|TRBJ2-1|many|TRBD1
CASGPGTGDNEQFF
TGCGCCAGCGGACCCGGGACAGGGGACAATGAGCAGTTCTTC
>TRBV25-1|TRBJ2-3|-|-
CASSDPGRRDTQYF
TGTGCCAGCAGTGACCCGGGGCGCAGAGATACGCAGTATTTT
>TRBV11-2|TRBJ2-4|-|-
CASSSQGGKEAKNIQYF
TGTGCCAGCAGCTCACAAGGGGGAAAGGAGGCCAAAAACATTCAGTACTTC
>TRBV9|TRBJ2-1|many|-
CASSASVYNEQFF
TGTGCCAGCAGCGCTTCCGTCTACAATGAGCAGTTCTTC
>TRBV3-1|TRBJ2-7|few|-
CASSPPLGLEQYF
TGTGCCAGCAGCCCGCCCCTTGGGCTCGAGCAGTACTTC
>TRBV12-3/TRBV12-4|TRBJ2-7|-|TRBD2
CASRKAGLSPYEQYF
TGTGCCAGCAGAAAAGCGGGGCTTTCCCCCTACGAGCAGTACTTC
>TRBV20-1|TRBJ2-1|-|-
CSAARPQVYNEQFF
TGCAGTGCAGCCAGGCCTCAGGTTTACAATGAGCAGTTCTTC
>TRBV20-1|TRBJ2-3|few|TRBD2
CSALSGVLTDTQYF
TGCAGTGCCCTGAGCGGGGTGCTCACAGATACGCAGTATTTT
>TRBV24-1|TRBJ2-7|many|-
CATSDVGLSYEQYF
TGTGCCACCAGTGATGTGGGGTTATCCTACGAGCAGTACTTC
>TRBV20-1|TRBJ2-7|few|TRBD2
CSATGLAGSSYEQYF
TGCAGTGCTACCGGACTAGCGGGGAGCTCCTACGAGCAGTACTTC
>TRBV5-1|TRBJ1-1|many|-
CASSQVENFNTEAFF
TGCGCCAGCAGTCAGGTAGAGAATTTTAACACTGAAGCTTTCTTT
>TRBV6-1|TRBJ2-7|-|TRBD1
CASSPPWGQVPYEQYF
TGTGCCAGCAGTCCCCCGTGGGGACAGGTTCCCTACGAGCAGTACTTC
>TRBV4-3|TRBJ2-3|many|TRBD2
CASSRLGLAVQGTQYF
TGCGCCAGCAGCCGCCTGGGACTAGCGGTCCAGGGTACGCAGTATTTT
>TRBV3-1|TRBJ2-7|few|-
CASSQEEGAYEQYF
TGTGCCAGCAGCCAAGAGGAGGGGGCCTACGAGCAGTACTTC
>TRBV20-1|TRBJ2-7|few|-
CSARGPREDPYEQYF
TGCAGTGCTAGGGGCCCCAGGGAAGACCCCTACGAGCAGTACTTC
>TRBV7-2|TRBJ2-3|many|TRBD2
CASSFTSGGRPDTQYF
TGTGCCAGCAGCTTCACTAGCGGGGGAAGGCCAGATACGCAGTATTTT
>TRBV28|TRBJ2-5|many|-
CASSFSLVTQYF
TGTGCCAGCAGTTTTTCTCTGGTGACCCAGTACTTC
>TRBV12-3/TRBV12-4|TRBJ2-3|many|-
CASSLQGSGTDTQYF
TGTGCCAGCAGTTTACAGGGGAGCGGGACAGATACGCAGTATTTT
>TRBV6-1|TRBJ2-2|many|TRBD2
CASSRGLAGSRPGELFF
TGTGCCAGCAGCCGGGGACTAGCGGGGAGTCGTCCCGGGGAGCTGTTTTTT
>TRBV29-1|TRBJ2-3|-|TRBD2
CSVLTSGRPDTQYF
TGCAGCGTCTTGACTAGCGGGAGACCAGATACGCAGTATTTT
>TRBV7-2|TRBJ2-7|-|-
CASRQIPGRGEQYF
TGTGCCAGCAGACAAATCCCGGGACGGGGGGAGCAGTACTTC
>TRBV10-3|TRBJ2-7|many|TRBD1
CAIRGTGGSGEQYF
TGTGCCATCAGGGGGACAGGGGGCTCAGGGGAGCAGTACTTC
>TRBV7-9|TRBJ2-2|-|-
CASNTGGQTTGELFF
TGTGCCAGTAATACTGGGGGCCAGACCACCGGGGAGCTGTTTTTT
>TRBV28|TRBJ2-1|many|-
CASSFSTYNEQFF
TGTGCCAGCAGTTTTTCTACCTACAATGAGCAGTTCTTC
>TRBV15|TRBJ2-5|few|-
CATSRGFLIGGQETQYF
TGTGCCACCAGCAGAGGCTTCCTAATCGGGGGCCAAGAGACCCAGTACTTC
>TRBV20-1|TRBJ2-5|-|-
CSARDIPTQYF
TGCAGTGCTAGGGACATTCCAACCCAGTACTTC
>TRBV9|TRBJ2-3|few|-
CASSVGQVQYF
TGTGCCAGCAGCGTAGGACAGGTGCAGTATTTT
>TRBV29-1|TRBJ2-7|many|-
CSYHRAGSYEQYF
TGCAGCTACCACAGGGCGGGGTCCTACGAGCAGTACTTC
>TRBV3-1|TRBJ2-1|-|-
CASSLGQAGNEQFF
TGTGCCAGCAGCCTGGGCCAAGCAGGCAATGAGCAGTTCTTC
>TRBV7-3|TRBJ2-2|few|TRBD2
CASSYLTSGGTGELFF
TGTGCCAGCAGCTACCTGACTAGCGGGGGAACCGGGGAGCTGTTTTTT